These T cell receptor beta chains were read from a single sample in a study of shared T cell receptors in the human thymus. The assay was immunoSEQ multiplex PCR, and TCRdb's table has in-frame clones only and misses some. The data show hundreds of thousands of clones, roughly 90% seen once. This sample was shared with a second study, whose subject was human thymus T cells.

Material for sequencing was thymocytes. The receptors derive from a boy in the first two years of life with a congenital heart defect. The CDR3 runs from the conserved cysteine through the conserved F or W. A D gene is named only where the DNA matches it firmly. Only part of the rows carry a size: once, few, many, or a class if the clone is expanded.

TGCGCCAGCAGCTCCTCTCCGAGGGACTTCTACGAGCAGTACTTC CASSSSPRDFYEQYF . . TRBJ2-7 15 TRBV5-1
TGTGCCAGCAGCCGTTCCCGGGACAGGGAATACAATGAGCAGTTCTTC CASSRSRDREYNEQFF TRBD1 once TRBJ2-1 16 TRBV14
TGTGCCACCAGCAGAGATCACCGGAGCGCGGAGACCCAGTACTTC CATSRDHRSAETQYF . . TRBJ2-5 15 TRBV15
TGCGCCAGCAGCTTGGCCGGAGGGGGAAACACCATATATTTT CASSLAGGGNTIYF . . TRBJ1-3 14 TRBV5-1
TGCGCCAGCAGCCAAGAAACCGACAGTCTGAACACTGAAGCTTTCTTT CASSQETDSLNTEAFF . . TRBJ1-1 16 TRBV4-3
TGTGCCAGCAGCATCGGACTAGCGGGAGAGGAGGGGGAGCTGTTTTTT CASSIGLAGEEGELFF TRBD2 . TRBJ2-2 16 TRBV5-8
TGTGCCAGCAGTCCCCTTGAGCGGGACTACAATGAGCAGTTCTTC CASSPLERDYNEQFF TRBD2 . TRBJ2-1 15 TRBV27
TGTGCCACCCTATTTACGGGGGATCAGCCCCAGCATTTT CATLFTGDQPQHF . once TRBJ1-5 13 TRBV6-4
TGTGCCAGTAGTGCACCCACAGGGGAGGCGCGTATGCTCACAGATACGCAGTATTTT CASSAPTGEARMLTDTQYF . . TRBJ2-3 19 TRBV19
TGTGCCAGCATTATAAGTGAGTGGGCGGGAGGTTCCTACGAGCAGTACTTC CASIISEWAGGSYEQYF TRBD2 . TRBJ2-7 17 TRBV2
TGTGCCAGCAGTTCCTCGGACAGACGGGAGACCCAGTACTTC CASSSSDRRETQYF . . TRBJ2-5 14 TRBV27
TGCGCCAGCAGCCAAGATGAATCTCGGCTAGCGGGAGGGCCGACTGAGCAGTTCTTC CASSQDESRLAGGPTEQFF TRBD2 . TRBJ2-1 19 TRBV4-3
TGCAGCGTTGTAACTAGCGGACGCACAGATACGCAGTATTTT CSVVTSGRTDTQYF TRBD2 . TRBJ2-3 14 TRBV29-1
TGTGCCAGCAGCCGAGATCAGTACGAGCGGGAGGGCCTTGTCCACACAGATACGCAGTATTTT CASSRDQYEREGLVHTDTQYF TRBD2 . TRBJ2-3 21 TRBV4-2
TGTGCCAGCAGTTTCAAGGGGACTAGCCCCTACGAGCAGTACTTC CASSFKGTSPYEQYF TRBD2 . TRBJ2-7 15 TRBV27
TGTGCCAGCAGCTTAGGGAGGGCCAACGAGCAGTTCTTC CASSLGRANEQFF . . TRBJ2-1 13 TRBV7-9
TGTGCCAGTAGTATCCCGAGCAGGGAAGGCGAGACCCAGTACTTC CASSIPSREGETQYF . once TRBJ2-5 15 TRBV19
TGTGCCAGCAGTGGAGCAGGGATTCCCTACAATGAGCAGTTCTTC CASSGAGIPYNEQFF . . TRBJ2-1 15 TRBV27
TGTGCCAGCAGCCAAGTTGAGAGCGGGAGGAAAGAATTCACAGATACGCAGTATTTT CASSQVESGRKEFTDTQYF TRBD2 . TRBJ2-3 19 TRBV14
TGCGCCAGCAGCCAAGAATTGAGAGGGGGAGGAAACACCATATATTTT CASSQELRGGGNTIYF . . TRBJ1-3 16 TRBV4-3
TGTGCCAGCAGCCACTCTAGCGCCCTCTACGAGCAGTACTTC CASSHSSALYEQYF . . TRBJ2-7 14 TRBV7-2
TGCGCCAGCAGCCAAGAACCCTCAGGAGGGAACACCGGGGAGCTGTTTTTT CASSQEPSGGNTGELFF . . TRBJ2-2 17 TRBV4-1
TGTGCCAGCAGTGCGGAGTCCCCTAGCTTCAACGGGGAGCTGTTTTTT CASSAESPSFNGELFF . once TRBJ2-2 16 TRBV2
TGTGCCAGCAGCGTATACAGGGGGACCTCGAACACCGGGGAGCTGTTTTTT CASSVYRGTSNTGELFF TRBD1 . TRBJ2-2 17 TRBV9
TGTGCCAGCAGCTTAGGTCCGGACAGGGAGAACACTGAAGCTTTCTTT CASSLGPDRENTEAFF TRBD1 . TRBJ1-1 16 TRBV7-9
TGTGCCAGCAGCCTGAGGACTAGCGGCTTTGAGCAGTTCTTC CASSLRTSGFEQFF TRBD2 few TRBJ2-1 14 TRBV14
TGTGCCAGTAGTATTTTGTTCATGTACGAGCAGTACTTC CASSILFMYEQYF . . TRBJ2-7 13 TRBV19
TGCGCCAGCAGCAACCGGGACAGGGCTATACCCGAGCAGTACTTC CASSNRDRAIPEQYF TRBD1 . TRBJ2-7 15 TRBV5-1
TGTGCCAGCAGCTCTTCCTCTAACTCCTACAATGAGCAGTTCTTC CASSSSSNSYNEQFF . . TRBJ2-1 15 TRBV7-9
TGCGCCAGCAGCCCCGACAGGGTTTACAATGAGCAGTTCTTC CASSPDRVYNEQFF TRBD1 . TRBJ2-1 14 TRBV5-1
TGTGCCAGCAGTTCCAGCGGGAGGATCGAGACCCAGTACTTC CASSSSGRIETQYF TRBD2 . TRBJ2-5 14 TRBV7-6
TGCGCCAGCAGCCCAGGGACAGGGGTCGCCTACGAGCAGTACTTC CASSPGTGVAYEQYF TRBD1 . TRBJ2-7 15 TRBV5-1
TGTGCCAGCAGCCCTAGGCCGCCGGGACTAGCGGGGACGACCGGGGAGCTGTTTTTT CASSPRPPGLAGTTGELFF TRBD2 . TRBJ2-2 19 TRBV7-6